One T cell receptor beta chain is described in this entry. Antigen specificity is unknown. Random hexamers were used to reverse transcribe roughly 0.5 to 1 ug of RNA. Amplification of TCR beta CDR3 across 54 Vbeta and 13 Jbeta was performed with immunoSEQ multiplex PCR. In TCRdb, the immunoSEQ multiplex PCR reads were re-called with MiXCR into one record per CDR3 protein. The data show about 180,000 distinct CDR3 sequences, about 94% seen once. CD8+ and CD4+ blood T cells underwent TCR beta sequencing. Both CD4+ and CD8+ T cells were negatively isolated, and TEMRA cells underwent FACS enrichment. The data are from a study of CD8 T cells in Susac syndrome. General study findings and limits: The study's TCR sequencing and HLA analysis drew on a certain number of individuals. That number was acknowledged as relatively small.

This CDR3 has 14 amino acids. Germline V lookup: CDR1 LGHNA, CDR2 YSLEER. V was cut by 0 bases and J by 7 bases, with 9 bases left in between. The genes are TRBV4-3 and TRBJ2-2; D call uncertain. The sequence derives from a human donor with multiple sclerosis. The specimen was CD4+ T cells from PBMCs. The DNA of the CDR3 is TGCGCCAGCAGCCAAGAAGGGCTTAACGGGGAGCTGTTTTTT. This codes for CASSQEGLNGELFF.